This record covers a single T cell receptor beta chain. At one boundary the junction diverges from the germline segment, which might be a read error. The assay was immunoSEQ multiplex PCR, and TCRdb's table has in-frame clones only and misses some. The data show around 190,000 clones, roughly 80% seen once. The germline CDR1 and CDR2 sequences are SGHRS and YFSETQ. CDR3 length: 16 residues. This record comes from a study of blood T cell repertoires in COVID-19. The source material was peripheral blood. This receptor was obtained from a woman aged 45 to 65 with acute or convalescent COVID-19. The J gene is TRBJ2-3, the V gene TRBV5-1, with D possibly being TRBD1 (6 bases). CDR3 DNA sequence: TGCGACAGCAAGGGTAGACAGGATACTACCACAGATACGCAGTATTTT. It is translated as CDSKGRQDTTTDTQYF.